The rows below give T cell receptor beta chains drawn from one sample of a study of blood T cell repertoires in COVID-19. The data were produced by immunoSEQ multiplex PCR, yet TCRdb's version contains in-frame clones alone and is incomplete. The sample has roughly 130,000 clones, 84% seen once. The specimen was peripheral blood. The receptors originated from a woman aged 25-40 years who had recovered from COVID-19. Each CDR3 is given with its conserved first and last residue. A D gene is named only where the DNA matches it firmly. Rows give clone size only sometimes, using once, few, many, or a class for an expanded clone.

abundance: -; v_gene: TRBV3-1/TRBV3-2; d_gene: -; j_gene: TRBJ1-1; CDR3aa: CASSLRGGTEAFF; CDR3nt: TGTGCCAGCAGCCTGAGAGGGGGCACTGAAGCTTTCTTT
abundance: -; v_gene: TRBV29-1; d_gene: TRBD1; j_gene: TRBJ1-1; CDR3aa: CSVEQGAGTEAFF; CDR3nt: TGCAGCGTAGAACAGGGGGCGGGCACTGAAGCTTTCTTT
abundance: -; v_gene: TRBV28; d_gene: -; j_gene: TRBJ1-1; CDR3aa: CASTRGGPRAEAFF; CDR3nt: TGTGCCAGCACCAGAGGCGGGCCGCGGGCTGAAGCTTTCTTT
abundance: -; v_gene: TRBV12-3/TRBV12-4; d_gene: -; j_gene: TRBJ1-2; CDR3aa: CASSFGDYYGYTF; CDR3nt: TGTGCCAGCAGTTTTGGGGACTACTATGGCTACACCTTC
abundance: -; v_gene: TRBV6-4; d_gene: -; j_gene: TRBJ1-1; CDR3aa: CASSDKAPEEAFF; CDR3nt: TGTGCCAGCAGTGACAAGGCCCCCGAGGAGGCTTTCTTT
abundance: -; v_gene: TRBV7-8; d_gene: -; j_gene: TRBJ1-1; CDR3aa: CASSLTANTEAFF; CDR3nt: TGTGCCAGCAGCCTGACAGCGAACACTGAAGCTTTCTTT
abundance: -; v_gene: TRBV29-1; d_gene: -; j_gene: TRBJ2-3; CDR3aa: CSVGSAGLTDTQYF; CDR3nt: TGCAGCGTTGGGTCGGCAGGCCTCACAGATACGCAGTATTTT
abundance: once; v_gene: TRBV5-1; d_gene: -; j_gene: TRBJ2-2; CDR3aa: CASSLSEAGWMFF; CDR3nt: TGCGCCAGCAGCTTGTCGGAAGCAGGGTGGATGTTTTTT
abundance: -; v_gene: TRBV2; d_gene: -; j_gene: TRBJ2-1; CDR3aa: CASSEFEQTYNEQFF; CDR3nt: TGTGCCAGCAGTGAATTTGAACAAACCTACAATGAGCAGTTCTTC
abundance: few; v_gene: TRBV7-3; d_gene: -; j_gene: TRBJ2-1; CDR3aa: CASSPHPASYNEQFF; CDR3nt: TGTGCCAGCAGCCCCCATCCAGCTAGCTACAATGAGCAGTTCTTC